This T cell receptor (beta chain) was identified in a study of cytotoxic CD8 clonotypes in ibrutinib-treated CLL. Study in general: For this cohort, patients were ten to twelve relapsed/refractory and some 15 treatment-naive, while 17 were IGHV unmutated. Findings and caveats of the study: Having risen at ibrutinib response, clonality had fallen back toward baseline by progression.

Trimming removed 3 bases at V and 8 bases at J, with 11 bases between. The CDR3 consists of 13 residues. CDR1 is MNHNS and CDR2 is SASEGT in the germline V gene. Of note for this clone: Its antigen is not known.

Cryopreserved PBMCs supplied roughly 1.8 micrograms of genomic DNA for TCR beta libraries. The method was immunoSEQ multiplex PCR; TCRdb's version includes in-frame clones alone and lacks a portion of them. The profile shows over 100,000 clones, 80% to 90% of them singletons. The gene calls are TRBV6-1 and TRBJ1-3, with D perhaps TRBD1 (5 bases). Source: PBMCs, taken after 24 months of ibrutinib treatment. This sequence was found in a human donor with chronic lymphocytic leukemia. This chain's CDR3 is CASSEGGGDTIYF. CDR3 sequence (DNA): TGTGCCAGCAGTGAGGGTGGGGGTGACACCATATATTTT.